These 22 T cell receptor beta chains were sequenced from one sample in a study of T cell responses to AZD1222 COVID-19 vaccine. Produced via immunoSEQ multiplex PCR; TCRdb's table is partial and in-frame only. The data contain roughly 100,000 clones, 85% to 90% of them seen just once; the ten biggest clones take up 44%. The sequencing used peripheral blood, collected 28 days after the second AZD1222 dose. The receptors were sampled from an adult who received the AZD1222 COVID-19 vaccine.

V usage is TRBV5-4 and J usage is TRBJ2-5; 7 positions match TRBD1. V dropped 4 bases and J dropped 5; count of bases not matched to a gene: 5. The CDR3 spans 13 residues. The germline V gene encodes CDR1 SGHNT and CDR2 YYREEE (reference sequence). CDR3 amino acids: CASSPQTGETQYF. The CDR3 bases are TGTGCCAGCAGCCCGCAGACAGGGGAGACCCAGTACTTC.

The chain uses TRBV7-9 and TRBJ2-7; D is uncertain. The germline gives CDR1 SEHNR, CDR2 FQNEAQ (reference sequence). The CDR3 has 14 amino acids. V was clipped by 0 bases and J by 6 bases, with 12 bases between them. This CDR3 reads CASSLAGSFAEQYF. CDR3 sequence (DNA): TGTGCCAGCAGCTTAGCGGGGTCCTTCGCCGAGCAGTACTTC.

The V gene is TRBV7-2, the J gene TRBJ1-2, with TRBD1 matching 7 bases. This CDR3 has 15 amino acids. Trimming took 7 bases from V and 14 from J; bases not matched to a gene: 22. Germline CDR1 is SGHTA and CDR2 is FQGNSA. CDR3 region: CASTSGTDPRLLETF. CDR3 bases: TGTGCCAGCACCTCCGGGACAGATCCCCGACTATTAGAGACCTTC.

This clone was seen just once. V gene TRBV18 combines with J gene TRBJ2-1; 8 nucleotides line up with TRBD2. The junction had 4 bases not matched to a gene; V was cut back by 0 bases and J by 3 bases. This CDR3 is built from 16 residues. Germline CDR1 reads KGHSH; CDR2 reads LQKENI. CDR3 coding DNA: TGTGCCAGCTCACCACCGATAGCGGGGAGCTACAATGAGCAGTTCTTC. As protein: CASSPPIAGSYNEQFF. Drawing the rest from reference TRBV18 and TRBJ2-1, the complete variable domain is NAGVMQNPRHLVRRRGQEARLRCSPMKGHSHVYWYRQLPEEGLKFMVYLQKENIIDESGMPKERFSAEFPKEGPSILRIQQVVRGDSAAYFCASSPPIAGSYNEQFFGPGTRLTVL.

The rearrangement joins TRBV28 to TRBJ1-1; 7 positions agree with TRBD1. Germline V gene data show CDR1 as MDHEN and CDR2 as SYDVKM. The V gene end was trimmed by 3 bases and the J gene end by 5 bases; junction bases not matched to a gene: 9. The CDR3 has 15 amino acids. The CDR3 reads CASSLGTGEATEAFF. DNA of the CDR3: TGTGCCAGCAGTTTGGGTACAGGGGAAGCAACTGAAGCTTTCTTT.

The CDR3 DNA reads TGTGCCAGCCGCCCGAGAACTAACTATGGCTACACCTTC. It translates to CASRPRTNYGYTF. The chain links TRBV27 to TRBJ1-2; the D is unclear. The CDR3 runs to 13 residues. From germline, CDR1 is MNHEY and CDR2 SMNVEV (reference sequence). Trimming pared 8 bases from V and 0 bases from J, leaving 10 bases between.

This sequence joins TRBV5-6 and TRBJ1-2; 9 bases are shared with TRBD1. CDR3 length: 16 residues. CDR1 and CDR2 (germline): SGHDT, YYEEEE. The junction had 9 bases not matched to a gene; V was cut back by 4 bases and J by 2 bases. The CDR3 loop reads CASSEDRGGANYGYTF. DNA for the CDR3: TGTGCCAGCAGCGAAGACAGGGGGGGTGCGAACTATGGCTACACCTTC.

The rearrangement links TRBV19 to TRBJ2-7, with 7 bases identical to TRBD2. Germline V lookup: CDR1 LNHDA, CDR2 SQIVND (reference sequence). V lost 1 base to trimming and J lost 3 bases; unmatched junction nucleotides: 3. This CDR3 is 14 amino acids long. CDR3 in DNA: TGTGCCAGTAGTATAGTCGGGAGGCTCTACGAGCAGTACTTC. It yields the protein CASSIVGRLYEQYF.

This sequence joins TRBV28 and TRBJ1-5, with TRBD1 matching over 9 bases. V lost 1 base to trimming and J lost 6 bases; unmatched junction nucleotides: 4. The CDR3 covers 15 residues. Germline CDR1 MDHEN, CDR2 SYDVKM. In DNA, the CDR3 is TGTGCCAGCAGTTTATCCGGGACAGGGTCTCAGCCCCAGCATTTT. Amino acid sequence: CASSLSGTGSQPQHF.

This chain joins TRBV9 and TRBJ1-5; the match to TRBD1 covers 8 bases. Germline V gene lookup returns CDR1 SGDLS and CDR2 YYNGEE. The CDR3 is made up of 16 amino acids. The ends lost 0 bases at V and 1 base at J; junction bases unmatched: 3. CDR3 sequence: CASSVGTGGSNQPQHF. Written as DNA, the CDR3 is TGTGCCAGCAGCGTAGGCACAGGGGGGAGCAATCAGCCCCAGCATTTT.

In DNA, the CDR3 is TGTGCCAGCAGCGTAGATTACGGGACTAGCGGCGATGAGCAGTTCTTC. This translates into CASSVDYGTSGDEQFF. V is TRBV9 and J is TRBJ2-1; 11 bases line up with TRBD2. The CDR3 totals 16 residues. J lost 8 bases, V lost 0 bases, and 7 bases had no gene match. Germline V gene data show CDR1 as SGDLS and CDR2 as YYNGEE.

The chain combines TRBV28 with TRBJ1-1, with 7 bases lining up with TRBD1. The CDR3 is 14 amino acids. After removal of 2 bases from V and 3 bases from J, the junction contained 3 bases not matched to a gene. Germline assignment: CDR1 MDHEN and CDR2 SYDVKM. The CDR3 spells CASSLPDRDTEAFF. CDR3 DNA: TGTGCCAGCAGTTTACCCGACAGGGACACTGAAGCTTTCTTT.

The chain joins TRBV30 to TRBJ2-7; the D gene is possibly TRBD1 (6 bases). Germline V gives CDR1 GTSNPN, CDR2 SVGIG (reference sequence). The CDR3 contains 14 residues. V gave up 4 bases and J gave up 0 bases, with 13 bases separating them. The CDR3 coding sequence is TGTGCCTGGAACAGGGCCCTCAGCTCCTACGAGCAGTACTTC. Amino acids: CAWNRALSSYEQYF.

V gene TRBV27 combines with J gene TRBJ2-1; TRBD2 matches 8 bases. The CDR3 sequence is 12 residues long. Germline V CDR1 and CDR2: MNHEY, SMNVEV (reference sequence). Germline trimming cut 8 bases from V and 14 bases from J; bases unmatched to any gene: 11. The CDR3 loop reads CASLSLAGSEFF. In DNA, the CDR3 is TGTGCCAGCCTCTCTTTAGCGGGAAGTGAGTTCTTC.

The chain recombines TRBV5-1 with TRBJ2-2; either TRBD1 or TRBD2 may supply D (5 bases each). This CDR3 contains 14 residues. With 3 bases removed from V and 5 bases from J, the gap between germline ends came to 11 bases. Per germline, CDR1 SGHRS and CDR2 YFSETQ. In nucleotides, the CDR3 is TGCGCCAGCAGCTCGACGGGACGTACCGGGGAGCTGTTTTTT. Its protein product is CASSSTGRTGELFF.

Notes on this clone: Other nucleotide sequences in the sample specify the same CDR3. The DNA for the CDR3 is TGTGCCTGGACGGGGGGTAACACCGGGGAGCTGTTTTTT. Its protein product is CAWTGGNTGELFF. This rearrangement joins TRBV30 to TRBJ2-2; 7 bases are a match to TRBD2. Germline values: CDR1 GTSNPN, CDR2 SVGIG (reference sequence). The CDR3 is 13 residues long. The ends lost 4 bases at V and 2 bases at J; junction bases unmatched: 1.

The genes are TRBV19 and TRBJ1-1; D unclear. From germline, CDR1 is LNHDA and CDR2 SQIVND (reference sequence). The CDR3 has 12 amino acids. Between the trimmed V and J ends, which lost 4 bases and 1 base, there was a span of 4 bases. CDR3 bases: TGTGCCAGTAGTACCGGGAACACTGAAGCTTTCTTT. Amino acid sequence: CASSTGNTEAFF.

The chain is built from TRBV12-5 and TRBJ1-1; D gene uncertain. Per germline, CDR1 LGHNT and CDR2 FRNRAP. Trimming took off 4 bases at V and 7 bases at J, with 13 bases between the two ends. The CDR3 is 13 residues long. The CDR3 protein is CASGWETDGEAFF. CDR3 DNA: TGTGCTAGTGGTTGGGAAACGGACGGTGAAGCTTTCTTT.

This sequence joins TRBV28 and TRBJ1-5, with D perhaps matching TRBD1 (6 bases). Trimming removed 6 bases at V and 4 bases at J, with 16 bases between. Per germline, CDR1 MDHEN and CDR2 SYDVKM. This CDR3 region has 15 residues. CDR3 sequence reads: CASRPDRIRNQPQHF. CDR3 in DNA: TGTGCCAGCAGGCCCGACAGGATCCGAAATCAGCCCCAGCATTTT.

The chain employs TRBV30 and TRBJ2-1; no clear D gene. Germline V gene sequence: CDR1 GTSNPN, CDR2 SVGIG (reference sequence). The length of the CDR3 is 15 residues. Trimming removed 3 bases from V and 1 base from J, with 13 bases in between. The CDR3 reads CAWRWSGSSYNEQFF. The CDR3 DNA reads TGTGCCTGGAGGTGGTCAGGATCATCCTACAATGAGCAGTTCTTC. Drawing the rest from reference TRBV30 and TRBJ2-1, the complete variable domain is SQTIHQWPATLVQPVGSPLSLECTVEGTSNPNLYWYRQAAGRGLQLLFYSVGIGQISSEVPQNLSASRPQDRQFILSSKKLLLSDSGFYLCAWRWSGSSYNEQFFGPGTRLTVL.

The chain links TRBV7-9 to TRBJ2-1; D remains unclear. Germline V CDR1 and CDR2: SEHNR, FQNEAQ (reference sequence). The CDR3 is made up of 15 amino acids. Trimming left V 6 bases short and J 3 bases short, with 15 bases between. CDR3: CASRLSLAVYNEQFF. CDR3 nucleotide sequence: TGTGCCAGCAGACTTTCACTCGCTGTCTACAATGAGCAGTTCTTC.

V gene TRBV5-1 combines with J gene TRBJ2-7; perhaps TRBD1 as D (6 bases). The germline V gene has CDR1 SGHRS and CDR2 YFSETQ. V gave up 2 bases and J gave up 2 bases, with 14 bases separating them. The CDR3 length is 15 residues. The DNA of the CDR3 is TGCGCCAGCAGCTTTGAGCCACAGGGTACCTACGAGCAGTACTTC. This translates into CASSFEPQGTYEQYF.